This entry concerns a single TCR beta chain. Antigen unknown. V dropped 6 bases and J dropped 6; count of bases not matched to a gene: 25. In germline, CDR1 is MDHEN, CDR2 SYDVKM. CDR3 length: 19 amino acids. The data were obtained in a study of T cell responses to AZD1222 COVID-19 vaccine. Notes on the study in general: Baseline serostatus was positive in only a handful of AZD1222 recipients. All repertoire sampling was performed exclusively after the peak T cell response. The donor group comprised mostly white British people and more females; the analysis possibly underestimated clonal diversity. Two doses of AZD1222 preceded a rise in Spike-specific TCR breadth and depth.

The protocol was immunoSEQ multiplex PCR, while the TCRdb copy is restricted to in-frame clones and leaves out a portion. The data show some 42,000 clones, roughly 83% seen once. The sequence was collected from an adult who received the AZD1222 COVID-19 vaccine. The chain carries TRBV28 and TRBJ1-2; 7 nucleotides align to TRBD1. The source was peripheral blood, collected 28 days after the second AZD1222 dose. The CDR3 here is CASSLVYNTLQGIEDGYTF. CDR3 nucleotide sequence: TGTGCCAGCAGCCTCGTCTATAACACACTACAGGGGATAGAGGATGGCTACACCTTC.